This TCR beta chain was obtained from a study of beta chain features in type 1 diabetes. Study summary: Healthy donors resembled patients in age, gender and cell yields.

The authors reverse transcribed all of the isolated RNA, so sequencing captured expressed TCRB transcripts. Measured with immunoSEQ multiplex PCR; TCRdb has only the in-frame clones, and not every one. The sample has 620,000 or so clones; about a sixth are singletons. General observations from the study: The study left unresolved whether HLA type influences TCRB rearrangement.

Each of the CD4+ naive, central memory, regulatory and stem cell-like memory populations was sorted via CD45RO/CCR7/CD25/CD127/CD95/CD27. Every sorted population was more than 95% pure. This clone was picked up a small number of times. The antigen remains undetermined. Trimming took 0 bases from V and 8 from J, leaving 19 bases between them. This CDR3 comprises 17 residues. Germline values: CDR1 LNHNV, CDR2 YYDKDF (reference sequence). The chain carries TRBV15 and TRBJ2-2; no clear D. This receptor was taken from a man younger than 35 in good health. The specimen was naive CD4+ T cells from blood. The CDR3 loop reads CATSRDPVSASFGELFF. The CDR3 region has the DNA TGTGCCACCAGCAGAGATCCAGTTTCGGCTAGTTTTGGGGAGCTGTTTTTT.